Included here is one T cell receptor beta chain sequence, with context. Original handling: Researchers report that nucleated cell counts were estimated from reference gene primer amplification. Sequenced by immunoSEQ multiplex PCR; TCRdb stores in-frame clones only, minus some. V, J and clone size are those of that table, while D and trimming were read from the DNA. Among more than 90,000 clones, roughly 83% were seen once, and the ten largest hold approximately 0.76%. Germline V gene data show CDR1 as SNHLY and CDR2 as FYNNEI. This CDR3 is 17 amino acids long. Trimming removed 10 bases at V and 6 bases at J, with 30 bases between. The source of the sample is a study of blood T cell repertoires in COVID-19. Study at large: Donors in the United States, Italy and Spain gave samples during acute or convalescent COVID-19. From T cells, B-cell-depleted T cells, or PBMCs came the material, which was cDNA or gDNA.

This receptor was obtained from an older woman with acute or convalescent COVID-19. Material for sequencing was peripheral blood. The chain recombines TRBV2 with TRBJ1-2; D gene uncertain. In nucleotides, the CDR3 is TGTGCCACCAAACCCCTTGGCTTTTTGGAGCAAAATAATGGCTACACCTTC. Its protein product is CATKPLGFLEQNNGYTF.